Listed here is a single T cell receptor (beta chain). The data belong to a study of blood T cell repertoires in COVID-19. This CDR3 contains 16 residues. Germline lookup yields CDR1 SGHTA and CDR2 FQGNSA. After removal of 2 bases from V and 5 bases from J, the junction contained 11 bases not matched to a gene. Sequencing was performed with immunoSEQ multiplex PCR; in TCRdb, only in-frame clones are kept and a portion is missing. The data show a few hundred thousand clones, with nearly 90% seen just once and roughly 2% held by the top ten. The chain combines TRBV7-2 with TRBJ2-5, with 7 nucleotides matching TRBD2. The clonotype comes from a woman aged 60-75 years with COVID-19, enrolled during active disease. The sequencing input was peripheral blood. The CDR3 sequence: CASSLMSLAAWETQYF. The CDR3, as DNA: TGTGCCAGCAGCTTAATGAGCCTAGCGGCTTGGGAGACCCAGTACTTC.